The rows below give T cell receptor beta chains drawn from one sample of a study of cytomegalovirus exposure and HLA in healthy donors. Sequencing used immunoSEQ multiplex PCR; TCRdb keeps in-frame clones, though not all of them. Recorded for this sample: roughly 55,000 clones. Source material: PBMCs. These TCRs come from a man between 45 and 60 years old in good health and CMV-seropositive. Both conserved end residues are part of each CDR3. The D gene is left open where the match is weak.

v_gene: TRBV28; d_gene: NA; j_gene: TRBJ2-7; CDR3aa: CASSQISPYEQYF; CDR3nt: TGTGCCAGCAGCCAAATTAGTCCCTACGAGCAGTACTTC
v_gene: TRBV18; d_gene: NA; j_gene: TRBJ2-3; CDR3aa: CASSPGRDTQYF; CDR3nt: TGTGCCAGCTCACCGGGGAGAGATACGCAGTATTTT
v_gene: TRBV7-9; d_gene: TRBD1; j_gene: TRBJ2-5; CDR3aa: CASSLRQGQETQYF; CDR3nt: TGTGCCAGCAGCCTTAGACAGGGCCAAGAGACCCAGTACTTC
v_gene: TRBV11-2; d_gene: NA; j_gene: TRBJ1-2; CDR3aa: CASSPQAQSHYGYTF; CDR3nt: TGTGCCAGCAGCCCACAGGCACAGAGTCACTATGGCTACACCTTC
v_gene: TRBV5-1; d_gene: NA; j_gene: TRBJ1-1; CDR3aa: CASSLEGENTEAFF; CDR3nt: TGCGCCAGCAGCTTGGAGGGAGAGAACACTGAAGCTTTCTTT
v_gene: TRBV9; d_gene: TRBD2; j_gene: TRBJ2-5; CDR3aa: CASSAAGGPQETQYF; CDR3nt: TGTGCCAGCAGCGCAGCGGGGGGTCCTCAAGAGACCCAGTACTTC
v_gene: TRBV19; d_gene: TRBD1; j_gene: TRBJ1-5; CDR3aa: CASSIGGGGNQPQHF; CDR3nt: TGTGCCAGTAGTATCGGAGGGGGCGGCAATCAGCCCCAGCATTTT
v_gene: TRBV5-4; d_gene: TRBD1; j_gene: TRBJ1-2; CDR3aa: CASSLGGQGKDGYTF; CDR3nt: TGTGCCAGCAGCTTGGGAGGACAGGGGAAGGATGGCTACACCTTC
v_gene: TRBV4-3; d_gene: NA; j_gene: TRBJ2-2; CDR3aa: CASSLSGGTGELFF; CDR3nt: TGCGCCAGCAGTCTTTCAGGGGGGACCGGGGAGCTGTTTTTT
v_gene: TRBV4-1; d_gene: TRBD2; j_gene: TRBJ2-7; CDR3aa: CASSQATGTRVHEQYF; CDR3nt: TGCGCCAGCAGCCAGGCCACCGGGACTAGGGTCCACGAGCAGTACTTC
v_gene: TRBV5-1; d_gene: TRBD2; j_gene: TRBJ2-3; CDR3aa: CASSLWTSGSTDTQYF; CDR3nt: TGCGCCAGCAGCTTGTGGACTAGCGGGAGTACAGATACGCAGTATTTT
v_gene: TRBV10-1; d_gene: NA; j_gene: TRBJ1-5; CDR3aa: CATSLRTDDQPQHF; CDR3nt: TGCGCCACCTCCCTTCGAACAGACGATCAGCCCCAGCATTTT
v_gene: TRBV25-1; d_gene: NA; j_gene: TRBJ2-7; CDR3aa: CASSEGKGGKDSYEQYF; CDR3nt: TGTGCCAGCAGTGAAGGGAAAGGAGGCAAGGATTCCTACGAGCAGTACTTC
v_gene: TRBV27; d_gene: NA; j_gene: TRBJ2-1; CDR3aa: CASSLWGGREQFF; CDR3nt: TGTGCCAGCAGTCTGTGGGGCGGCCGTGAGCAGTTCTTC
v_gene: TRBV19; d_gene: NA; j_gene: TRBJ1-1; CDR3aa: CASSMRNTEAFF; CDR3nt: TGTGCCAGTAGTATGAGAAACACTGAAGCTTTCTTT
v_gene: TRBV2; d_gene: NA; j_gene: TRBJ2-3; CDR3aa: CASEQRLTDTQYF; CDR3nt: TGTGCCAGCGAGCAGCGGCTCACAGATACGCAGTATTTT
v_gene: TRBV30; d_gene: TRBD1; j_gene: TRBJ1-6; CDR3aa: CAQSRGPGNSPLHF; CDR3nt: TGTGCTCAATCGAGGGGGCCAGGCAATTCACCCCTACACTTT
v_gene: TRBV7-8; d_gene: TRBD2; j_gene: TRBJ2-7; CDR3aa: CASSLYLAESYEQYF; CDR3nt: TGTGCCAGCAGCTTATACCTAGCGGAGTCCTACGAGCAGTACTTC
v_gene: TRBV10-3; d_gene: TRBD1; j_gene: TRBJ2-3; CDR3aa: CAIGGQGGDTQYF; CDR3nt: TGTGCCATCGGGGGACAGGGAGGAGATACGCAGTATTTT
v_gene: TRBV5-6; d_gene: TRBD1; j_gene: TRBJ2-5; CDR3aa: CASSLITGEARETQYF; CDR3nt: TGTGCCAGCAGCTTGATAACAGGGGAAGCGCGCGAGACCCAGTACTTC
v_gene: TRBV7-2; d_gene: TRBD1; j_gene: TRBJ2-2; CDR3aa: CASSPGQANTGELFF; CDR3nt: TGTGCCAGCAGCCCAGGACAGGCGAACACCGGGGAGCTGTTTTTT
v_gene: TRBV15; d_gene: TRBD1; j_gene: TRBJ1-2; CDR3aa: CATSRADRGDYGYTF; CDR3nt: TGTGCCACCAGCAGAGCCGACAGGGGCGACTATGGCTACACCTTC